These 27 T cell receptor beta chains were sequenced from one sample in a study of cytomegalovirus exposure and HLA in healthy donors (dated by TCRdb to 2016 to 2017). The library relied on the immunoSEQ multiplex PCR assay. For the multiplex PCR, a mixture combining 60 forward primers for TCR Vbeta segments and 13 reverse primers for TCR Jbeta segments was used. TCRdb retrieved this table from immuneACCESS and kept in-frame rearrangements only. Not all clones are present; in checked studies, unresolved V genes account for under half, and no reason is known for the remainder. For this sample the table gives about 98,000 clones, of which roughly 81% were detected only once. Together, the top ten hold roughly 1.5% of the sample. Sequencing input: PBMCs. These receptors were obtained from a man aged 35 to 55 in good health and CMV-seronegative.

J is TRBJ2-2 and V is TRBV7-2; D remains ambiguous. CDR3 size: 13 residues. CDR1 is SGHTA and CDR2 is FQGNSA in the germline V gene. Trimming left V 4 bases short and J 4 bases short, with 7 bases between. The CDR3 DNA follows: TGTGCCAGCAGCTCCCAGCGCACCGGGGAGCTGTTTTTT. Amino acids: CASSSQRTGELFF.

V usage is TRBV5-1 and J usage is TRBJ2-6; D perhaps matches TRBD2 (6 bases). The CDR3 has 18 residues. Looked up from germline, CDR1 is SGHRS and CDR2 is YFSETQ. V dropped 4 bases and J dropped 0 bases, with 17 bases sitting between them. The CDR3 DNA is TGCGCCAGCAGCACCCCTAGACGGGAGAGCTCTGGGGCCAACGTCCTGACTTTC. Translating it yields CASSTPRRESSGANVLTF.

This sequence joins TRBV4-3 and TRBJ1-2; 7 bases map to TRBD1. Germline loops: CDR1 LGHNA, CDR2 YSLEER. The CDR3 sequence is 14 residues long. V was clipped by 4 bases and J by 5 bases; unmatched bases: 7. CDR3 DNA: TGCGCCAGCAGCCGCTCCGACAGGGCGTATGGCTACACCTTC. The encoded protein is CASSRSDRAYGYTF.

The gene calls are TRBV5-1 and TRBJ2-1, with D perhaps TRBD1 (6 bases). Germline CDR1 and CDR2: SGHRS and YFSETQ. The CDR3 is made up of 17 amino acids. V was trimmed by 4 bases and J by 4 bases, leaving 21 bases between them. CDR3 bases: TGCGCCAGCAGCAAGGGGACACTTGTGCCCGTATACAATGAGCAGTTCTTC. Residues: CASSKGTLVPVYNEQFF. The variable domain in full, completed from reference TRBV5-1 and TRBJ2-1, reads KAGVTQTPRYLIKTRGQQVTLSCSPISGHRSVSWYQQTPGQGLQFLFEYFSETQRNKGNFPGRFSGRQFSNSRSEMNVSTLELGDSALYLCASSKGTLVPVYNEQFFGPGTRLTVL.

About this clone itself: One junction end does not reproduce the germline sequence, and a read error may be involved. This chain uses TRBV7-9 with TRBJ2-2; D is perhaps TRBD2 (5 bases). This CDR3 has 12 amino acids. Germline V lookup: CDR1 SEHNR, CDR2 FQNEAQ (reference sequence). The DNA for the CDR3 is TGTTCCAGCAGCTTTAGCGTCGGGGAGCTGTTTTTT. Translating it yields CSSSFSVGELFF.

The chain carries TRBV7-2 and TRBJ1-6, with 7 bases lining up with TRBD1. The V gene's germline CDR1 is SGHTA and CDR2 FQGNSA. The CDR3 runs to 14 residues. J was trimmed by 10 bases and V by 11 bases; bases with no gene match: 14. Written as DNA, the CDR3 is TGTGCCGGCCGGGAAGCAGGGGGACGCTCACCCCTCCACTTT. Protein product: CAGREAGGRSPLHF.

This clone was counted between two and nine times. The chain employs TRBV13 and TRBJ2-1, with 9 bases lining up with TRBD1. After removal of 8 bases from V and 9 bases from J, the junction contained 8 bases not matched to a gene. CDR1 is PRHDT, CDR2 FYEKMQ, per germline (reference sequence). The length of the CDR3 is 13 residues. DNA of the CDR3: TGTGCCAGCGCCACAGGGGGCTTGGGTGAGCAGTTCTTC. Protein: CASATGGLGEQFF.

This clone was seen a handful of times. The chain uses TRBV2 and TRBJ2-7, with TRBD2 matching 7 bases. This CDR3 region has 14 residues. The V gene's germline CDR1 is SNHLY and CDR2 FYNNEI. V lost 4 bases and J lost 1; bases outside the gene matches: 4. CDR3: CASSALGGSYEQYF. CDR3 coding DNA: TGTGCCAGCAGTGCCCTCGGGGGGTCCTACGAGCAGTACTTC.

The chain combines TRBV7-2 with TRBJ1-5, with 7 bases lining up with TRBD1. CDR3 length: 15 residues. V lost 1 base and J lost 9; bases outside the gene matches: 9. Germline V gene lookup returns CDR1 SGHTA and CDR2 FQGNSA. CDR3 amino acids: CASSLGQGLRTPQHF. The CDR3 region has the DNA TGTGCCAGCAGCTTAGGACAGGGTCTAAGGACGCCCCAGCATTTT.

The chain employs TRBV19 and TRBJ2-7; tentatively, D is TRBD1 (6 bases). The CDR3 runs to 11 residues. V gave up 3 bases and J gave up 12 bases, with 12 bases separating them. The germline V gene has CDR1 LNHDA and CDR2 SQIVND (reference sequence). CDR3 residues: CASSMGTRRYF. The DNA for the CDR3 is TGTGCCAGTAGTATGGGGACAAGGCGGTACTTC.

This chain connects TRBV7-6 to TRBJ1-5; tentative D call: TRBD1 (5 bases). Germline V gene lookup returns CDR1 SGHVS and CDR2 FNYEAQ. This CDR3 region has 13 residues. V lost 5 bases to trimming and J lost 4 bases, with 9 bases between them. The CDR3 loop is CASSHRINQPQHF. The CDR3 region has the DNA TGTGCCAGCAGCCACAGGATTAATCAGCCCCAGCATTTT.

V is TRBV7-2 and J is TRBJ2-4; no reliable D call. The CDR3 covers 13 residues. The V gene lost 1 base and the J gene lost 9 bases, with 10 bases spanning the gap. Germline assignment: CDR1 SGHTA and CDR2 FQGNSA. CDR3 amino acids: CASSLGLVGIQYF. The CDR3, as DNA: TGTGCCAGCAGCTTAGGCCTAGTAGGCATTCAGTACTTC. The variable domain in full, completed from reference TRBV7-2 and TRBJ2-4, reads GAGVSQSPSNKVTEKGKDVELRCDPISGHTALYWYRQSLGQGLEFLIYFQGNSAPDKSGLPSDRFSAERTGGSVSTLTIQRTQQEDSAVYLCASSLGLVGIQYFGAGTRLSVL.

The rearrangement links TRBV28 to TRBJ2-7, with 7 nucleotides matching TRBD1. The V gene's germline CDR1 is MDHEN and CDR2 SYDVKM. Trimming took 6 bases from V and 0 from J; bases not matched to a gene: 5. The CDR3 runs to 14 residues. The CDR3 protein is CASREQGYSYEQYF. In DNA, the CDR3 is TGTGCCAGCAGGGAACAGGGGTACTCCTACGAGCAGTACTTC.

This CDR3 is CASSTPGQLSEAFF. Here the CDR3 DNA reads TGTGCCAGCAGCACGCCGGGACAGTTAAGTGAAGCTTTCTTT. The chain employs TRBV7-9 and TRBJ1-1, with 7 bases lining up with TRBD1. With V trimmed by 5 bases and J by 7 bases, 10 bases remained unmatched. CDR1 SEHNR and CDR2 FQNEAQ come from the germline V gene (reference sequence). CDR3 size: 14 residues. Based on the CDR3 plus reference TRBV7-9 and TRBJ1-1, the full variable domain is DTGVSQNPRHKITKRGQNVTFRCDPISEHNRLYWYRQTLGQGPEFLTYFQNEAQLEKSRLLSDRFSAERPKGSFSTLEIQRTEQGDSAMYLCASSTPGQLSEAFFGQGTRLTVV.

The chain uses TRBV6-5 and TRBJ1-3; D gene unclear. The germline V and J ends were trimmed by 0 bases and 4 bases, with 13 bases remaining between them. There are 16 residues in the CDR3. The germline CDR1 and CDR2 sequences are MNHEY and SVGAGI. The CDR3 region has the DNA TGTGCCAGCAGTTACTCGAGGGCTGGAGGGGGAAACACCATATATTTT. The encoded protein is CASSYSRAGGGNTIYF.

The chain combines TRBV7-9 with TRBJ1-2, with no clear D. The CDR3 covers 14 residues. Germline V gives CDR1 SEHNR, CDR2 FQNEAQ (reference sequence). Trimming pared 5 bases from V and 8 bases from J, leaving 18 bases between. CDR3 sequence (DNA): TGTGCCAGCAGCCCGAGGACTACTCGGGGAGGCTACACCTTC. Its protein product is CASSPRTTRGGYTF.

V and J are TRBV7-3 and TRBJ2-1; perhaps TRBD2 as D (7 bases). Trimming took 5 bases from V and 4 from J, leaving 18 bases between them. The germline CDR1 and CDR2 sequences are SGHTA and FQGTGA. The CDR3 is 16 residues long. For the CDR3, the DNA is TGTGCCAGCAGCGCAGGGTGGGAGGGGGGGTACAATGAGCAGTTCTTC. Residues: CASSAGWEGGYNEQFF.

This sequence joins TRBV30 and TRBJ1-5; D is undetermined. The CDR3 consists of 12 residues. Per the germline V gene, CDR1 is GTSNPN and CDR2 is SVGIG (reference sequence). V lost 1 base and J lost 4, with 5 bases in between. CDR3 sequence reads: CAWSGVNQPQHF. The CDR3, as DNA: TGTGCCTGGAGTGGAGTAAATCAGCCCCAGCATTTT.

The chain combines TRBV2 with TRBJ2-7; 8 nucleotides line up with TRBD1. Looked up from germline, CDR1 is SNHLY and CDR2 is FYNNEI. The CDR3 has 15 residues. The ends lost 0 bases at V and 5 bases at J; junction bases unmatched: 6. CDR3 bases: TGTGCCAGCAGTGAAGCGCAGGGGGCGAACAACGAGCAGTACTTC. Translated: CASSEAQGANNEQYF.

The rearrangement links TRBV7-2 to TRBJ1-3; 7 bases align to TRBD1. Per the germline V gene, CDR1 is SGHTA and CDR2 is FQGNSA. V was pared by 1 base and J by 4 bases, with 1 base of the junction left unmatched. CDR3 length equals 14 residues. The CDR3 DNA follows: TGTGCCAGCAGCTTAGGACAGGGCGGAAACACCATATATTTT. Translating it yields CASSLGQGGNTIYF. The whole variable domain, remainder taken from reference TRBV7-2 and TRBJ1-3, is GAGVSQSPSNKVTEKGKDVELRCDPISGHTALYWYRQSLGQGLEFLIYFQGNSAPDKSGLPSDRFSAERTGGSVSTLTIQRTQQEDSAVYLCASSLGQGGNTIYFGEGSWLTVV.

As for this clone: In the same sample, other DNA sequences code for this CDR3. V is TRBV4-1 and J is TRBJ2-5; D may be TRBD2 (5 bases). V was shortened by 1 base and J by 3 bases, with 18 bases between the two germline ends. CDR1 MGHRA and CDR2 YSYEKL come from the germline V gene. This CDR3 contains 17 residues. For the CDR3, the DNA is TGCGCCAGCAGCCAAGTACTGCCACAGTCGGGGAAAGAGACCCAGTACTTC. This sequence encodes CASSQVLPQSGKETQYF.

CDR3 in DNA: TGTGCCAGCAGCTTATCTGTTTCAGGACAGGGCTATGGCTACACCTTC. It specifies CASSLSVSGQGYGYTF. The V call is TRBV7-9, the J call TRBJ1-2; TRBD1 agrees at 8 bases. The V gene end was trimmed by 2 bases and the J gene end by 4 bases; junction bases not matched to a gene: 9. The CDR3 contains 16 residues. CDR1 SEHNR and CDR2 FQNEAQ come from the germline V gene (reference sequence). The full variable domain, completed using reference TRBV7-9 and TRBJ1-2, is DTGVSQNPRHKITKRGQNVTFRCDPISEHNRLYWYRQTLGQGPEFLTYFQNEAQLEKSRLLSDRFSAERPKGSFSTLEIQRTEQGDSAMYLCASSLSVSGQGYGYTFGSGTRLTVV.

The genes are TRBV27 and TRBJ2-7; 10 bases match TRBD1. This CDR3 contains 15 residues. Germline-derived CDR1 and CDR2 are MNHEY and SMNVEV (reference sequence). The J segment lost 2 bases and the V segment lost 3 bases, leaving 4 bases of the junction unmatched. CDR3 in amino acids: CASSFSGTGAYEQYF. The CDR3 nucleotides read TGTGCCAGCAGTTTTTCCGGGACAGGGGCCTACGAGCAGTACTTC.

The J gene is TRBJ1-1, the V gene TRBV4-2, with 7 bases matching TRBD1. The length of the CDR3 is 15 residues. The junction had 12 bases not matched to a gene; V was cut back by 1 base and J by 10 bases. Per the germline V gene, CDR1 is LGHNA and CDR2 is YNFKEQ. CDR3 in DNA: TGTGCCAGCAGCCAAGCTCCCGGGCAGGGGGGTTTAGCTTTCTTT. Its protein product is CASSQAPGQGGLAFF.

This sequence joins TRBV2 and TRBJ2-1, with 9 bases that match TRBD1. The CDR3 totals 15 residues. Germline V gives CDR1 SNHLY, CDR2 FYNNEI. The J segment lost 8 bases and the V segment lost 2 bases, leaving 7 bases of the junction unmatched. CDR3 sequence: CASSESGRTGDEQFF. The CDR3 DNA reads TGTGCCAGCAGTGAATCGGGGAGGACAGGGGATGAGCAGTTCTTC.

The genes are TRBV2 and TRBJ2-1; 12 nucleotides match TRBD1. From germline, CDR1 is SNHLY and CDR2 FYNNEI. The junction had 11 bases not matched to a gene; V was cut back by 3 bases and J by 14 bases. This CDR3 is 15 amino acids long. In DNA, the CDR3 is TGTGCCAGCAGTGAGGTTGGGACAGGGGGCAGCGGTAAGTTCTTC. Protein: CASSEVGTGGSGKFF.

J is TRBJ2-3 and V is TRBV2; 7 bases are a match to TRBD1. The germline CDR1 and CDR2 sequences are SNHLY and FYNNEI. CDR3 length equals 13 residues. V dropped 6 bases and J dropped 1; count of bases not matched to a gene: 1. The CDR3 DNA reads TGTGCCAGCAGAGGGACAGGCACAGATACGCAGTATTTT. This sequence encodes CASRGTGTDTQYF.